This T cell receptor (beta chain) was profiled in a study of T cell repertoires in breast cancer (TCRdb year 2016). Broadly, across the study: Samples profiled in the study came from tumors, lymph nodes and peripheral blood lymphocytes of breast cancer patients, along with peripheral blood from healthy control donors. ER+/PR+ status was present in the majority of the roughly 21 patient tumors that were analyzed for shared TCRs. Nine healthy donors, of an age range similar to that of the patients, were included as controls. Sequencing yielded on average roughly 450,000 sequences per sample and 8.5 to 10 reads per input cell. Because breast cancer has a low mutational burden and common mutations are rare, the study reasoned that TCRs shared between breast cancer patients would target shared antigens. Tumors and tumor-involved lymph nodes were minced and digested with Liberase and DNase, then filtered through 70-um and 40-um filters. Tumor-free lymph nodes were processed with no enzymatic digestion, and blood samples were separated using Ficoll.

Broader findings and caveats from the paper: Compared with tumor-free nodes, tumor-involved sentinel lymph nodes shared about fourfold more TCRs with matched tumor repertoires (roughly 7.3% versus 1.9%). Possible tumor specificity was suggested for around 20 TCR pairs that were shared across seven or more patient tumors yet rarely found in control blood. Discarding singleton TCRs and sampling only part of each tumor may have missed genuine antitumor clones. Because transcript abundance and primer differences skewed clone recovery, emulsion RT-PCR was regarded as qualitative rather than quantitative. Shared TCRs were encoded by various nucleotide sequences, which suggests selection and expansion based on antigen. TRBV7 predominated among the shared TCRs, which could possibly reflect tumor recognition or a mispriming bias from eight TRBV7 primers.

As regards this clonotype: Its recognized antigen is unknown. As the CDR3 is not closed by the conserved phenylalanine or tryptophan, this likely results from a read error.

Library generation was performed with emulsion pairing. Unpaired genes were suppressed by a second nested PCR containing blocking oligos, after which a third nested PCR added Illumina adaptors and barcodes. Each master mix for emulsion RT-PCR held roughly 5,000-260,000 T cells along with C-region, Stepout and V-region primers. The Micellula Emulsion and Purification Kit was used to generate emulsions, and Qiagen OneStep RT-PCR reagents were used for RT-PCR. Pooled libraries were sequenced on an Illumina MiSeq with paired-end 2 x 250 reads. On the authors' methods: In Galaxy, read pairs were joined and then clipped at the engineered overlap into separate alpha and beta files, and any unclipped reads were discarded. To assign alpha-beta pairs, the researchers used CompleteTCR, a MiTCR-based pipeline that relies on an R script to link chains sharing read cluster identifiers. TCR sequences seen only once, which were about 1-3.2%, were removed as potential sequencing errors. Starting from the raw public reads, TCRdb applied fastp trimming at Q25, assembled clones with MiXCR and retained in-frame beta chains. Rows are combined by CDR3 protein, so each entry shows the most common genes and DNA. The V and J calls here are based on TCRdb, not the publication. Counted in this sample were about 40,000 distinct CDR3 sequences; roughly 42% of them appeared once. 50% to 65% of the sample is in the top ten clones.

CDR1 and CDR2 are drawn from the germline V gene: MNHEY, SVGAGI. The V end loses 8 bases and the J end loses 4 bases, and a stretch of 14 bases separates them. The CDR3 sequence runs 13 residues, both termini included. The sequence is cut down to CDR3 DNA, 39 bases in frame from base 1. To analyze paired alpha-beta TCRs of CD8+ T cells, the researchers used an expanded emulsion RT-PCR method with primers covering all TCR V genes. Before emulsion RT-PCR, CD8+ T cells were isolated using a CD8 positive selection kit and then incubated overnight in around 10 IU/mL IL-2. Sequenced: CD8+ T cells. The V and J genes are TRBV6-5 and TRBJ1-2; the D gene is possibly TRBD1, with 5 bases matching. This clonotype originated in a pool of human donors with breast cancer or a healthy control (not recorded which). For the CDR3, the sequence is CASQQAKIYGYTL. The DNA reads TGTGCCAGCCAACAGGCGAAGATCTATGGCTACACCCTC.